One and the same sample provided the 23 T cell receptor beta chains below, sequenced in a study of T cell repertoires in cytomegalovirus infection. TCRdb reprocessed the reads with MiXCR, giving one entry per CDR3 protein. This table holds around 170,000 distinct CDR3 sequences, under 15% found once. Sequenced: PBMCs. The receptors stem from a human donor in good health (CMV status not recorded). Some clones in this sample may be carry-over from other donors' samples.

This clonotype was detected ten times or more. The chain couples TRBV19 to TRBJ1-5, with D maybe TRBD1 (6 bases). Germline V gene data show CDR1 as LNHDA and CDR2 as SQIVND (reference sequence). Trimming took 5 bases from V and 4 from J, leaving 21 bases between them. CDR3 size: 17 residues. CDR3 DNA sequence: TGTGCCAGTAGTCCATACACCGGGACACTACAAAATCAGCCCCAGCATTTT. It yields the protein CASSPYTGTLQNQPQHF.

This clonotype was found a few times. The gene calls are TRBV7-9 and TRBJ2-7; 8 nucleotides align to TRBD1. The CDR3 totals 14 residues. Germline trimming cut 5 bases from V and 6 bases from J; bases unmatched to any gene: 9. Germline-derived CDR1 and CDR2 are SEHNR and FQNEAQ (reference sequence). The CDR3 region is CASSPRQGSFEQYF. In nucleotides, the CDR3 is TGTGCCAGCAGCCCCCGACAGGGGTCGTTCGAGCAGTACTTC.

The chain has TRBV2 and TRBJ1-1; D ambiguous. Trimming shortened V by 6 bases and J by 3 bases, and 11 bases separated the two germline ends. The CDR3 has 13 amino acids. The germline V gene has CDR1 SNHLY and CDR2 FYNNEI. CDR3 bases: TGTGCCAGCAGGGACCGCCGCTACACTGAAGCTTTCTTT. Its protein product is CASRDRRYTEAFF.

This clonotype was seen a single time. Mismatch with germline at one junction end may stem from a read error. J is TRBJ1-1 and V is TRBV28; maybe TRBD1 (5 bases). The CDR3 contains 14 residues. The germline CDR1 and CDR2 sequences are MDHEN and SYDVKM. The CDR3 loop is CASSLPGDATKAFF. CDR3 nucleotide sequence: TGTGCCAGCAGTTTGCCCGGGGACGCCACTAAAGCTTTTTTT.

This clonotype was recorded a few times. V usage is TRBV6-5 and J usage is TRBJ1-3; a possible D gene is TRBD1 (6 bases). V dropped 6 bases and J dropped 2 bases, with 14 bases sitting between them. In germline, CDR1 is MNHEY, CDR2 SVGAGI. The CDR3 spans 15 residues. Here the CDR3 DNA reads TGTGCCAGCAGAACAAGTCAGGGGACTGGAAACACCATATATTTT. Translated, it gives CASRTSQGTGNTIYF.

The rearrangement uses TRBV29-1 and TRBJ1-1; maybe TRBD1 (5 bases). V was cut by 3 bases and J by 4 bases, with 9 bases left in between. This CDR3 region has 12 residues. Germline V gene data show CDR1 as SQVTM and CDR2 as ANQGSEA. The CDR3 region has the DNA TGCAGCGTTGAGTTCAGGGCCACTGAAGCTTTCTTT. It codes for CSVEFRATEAFF.

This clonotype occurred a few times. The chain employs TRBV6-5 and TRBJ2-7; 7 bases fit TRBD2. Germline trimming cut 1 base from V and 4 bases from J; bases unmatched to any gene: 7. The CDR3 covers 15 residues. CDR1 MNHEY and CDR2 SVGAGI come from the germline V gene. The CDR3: CASSYYLGGSYEQYF. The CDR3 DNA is TGTGCCAGCAGTTACTATCTGGGGGGGAGTTACGAGCAGTACTTC.

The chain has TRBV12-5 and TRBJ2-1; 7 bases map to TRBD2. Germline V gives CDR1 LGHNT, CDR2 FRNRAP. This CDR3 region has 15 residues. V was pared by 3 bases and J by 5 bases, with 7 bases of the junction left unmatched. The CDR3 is CASGLGLAEDNEQFF. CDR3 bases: TGTGCTAGTGGTTTAGGGCTAGCGGAGGACAATGAGCAGTTCTTC.

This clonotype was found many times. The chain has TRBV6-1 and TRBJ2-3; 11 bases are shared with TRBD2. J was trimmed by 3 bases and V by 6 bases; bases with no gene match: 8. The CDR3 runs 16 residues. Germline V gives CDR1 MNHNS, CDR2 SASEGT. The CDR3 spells CASSSTSGGPTDTQYF. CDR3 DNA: TGTGCCAGCAGCTCCACTAGCGGGGGACCGACAGATACGCAGTATTTT.

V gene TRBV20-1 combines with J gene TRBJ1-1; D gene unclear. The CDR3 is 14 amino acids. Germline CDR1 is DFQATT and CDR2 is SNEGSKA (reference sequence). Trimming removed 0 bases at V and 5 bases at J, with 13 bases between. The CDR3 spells CSARDPHYVTEAFF. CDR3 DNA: TGCAGTGCTAGAGATCCCCACTACGTGACTGAAGCTTTCTTT.

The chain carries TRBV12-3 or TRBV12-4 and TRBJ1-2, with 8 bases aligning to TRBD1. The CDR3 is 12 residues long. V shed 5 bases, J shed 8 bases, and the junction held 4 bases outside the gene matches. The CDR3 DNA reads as TGTGCCAGCAGTACACAGGGGGGCGGCTACACCTTC. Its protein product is CASSTQGGGYTF.

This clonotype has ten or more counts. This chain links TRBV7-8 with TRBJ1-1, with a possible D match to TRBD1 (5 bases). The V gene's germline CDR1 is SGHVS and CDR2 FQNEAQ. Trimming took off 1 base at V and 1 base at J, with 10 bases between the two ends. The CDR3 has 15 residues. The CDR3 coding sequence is TGTGCCAGCAGCTTAGTCGGGGCAGCGAACACTGAAGCTTTCTTT. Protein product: CASSLVGAANTEAFF. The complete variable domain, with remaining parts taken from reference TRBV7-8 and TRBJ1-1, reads GAGVSQSPRYKVAKRGQDVALRCDPISGHVSLFWYQQALGQGPEFLTYFQNEAQLDKSGLPSDRFFAERPEGSVSTLKIQRTQQEDSAVYLCASSLVGAANTEAFFGQGTRLTVV.

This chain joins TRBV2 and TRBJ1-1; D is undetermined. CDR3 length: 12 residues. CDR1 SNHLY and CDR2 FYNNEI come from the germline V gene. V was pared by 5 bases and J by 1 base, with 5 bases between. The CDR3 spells CASSIENTEAFF. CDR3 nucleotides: TGTGCCAGCAGTATTGAGAACACTGAAGCTTTCTTT. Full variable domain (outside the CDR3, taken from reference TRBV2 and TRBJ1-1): EPEVTQTPSHQVTQMGQEVILRCVPISNHLYFYWYRQILGQKVEFLVSFYNNEISEKSEIFDDQFSVERPDGSNFTLKIRSTKLEDSAMYFCASSIENTEAFFGQGTRLTVV.

CDR3 nucleotides: TGCAGTGCTAGAGCACGTACTAACTATGGCTACACCTTC. Translating it yields CSARARTNYGYTF. This chain links TRBV20-1 with TRBJ1-2; D uncertain. CDR1 is DFQATT, CDR2 SNEGSKA, per germline (reference sequence). The germline V and J ends were trimmed by 1 base and 0 bases, with 6 bases remaining between them. The CDR3 sequence is 13 residues long.

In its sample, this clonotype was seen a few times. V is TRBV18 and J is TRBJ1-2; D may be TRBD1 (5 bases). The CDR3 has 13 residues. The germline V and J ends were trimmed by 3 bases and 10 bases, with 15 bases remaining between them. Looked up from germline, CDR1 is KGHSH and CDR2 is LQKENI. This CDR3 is CASSPIRDDTYTF. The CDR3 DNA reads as TGTGCCAGCTCACCGATCCGGGACGACACCTACACCTTC. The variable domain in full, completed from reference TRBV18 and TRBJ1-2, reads NAGVMQNPRHLVRRRGQEARLRCSPMKGHSHVYWYRQLPEEGLKFMVYLQKENIIDESGMPKERFSAEFPKEGPSILRIQQVVRGDSAAYFCASSPIRDDTYTFGSGTRLTVV.

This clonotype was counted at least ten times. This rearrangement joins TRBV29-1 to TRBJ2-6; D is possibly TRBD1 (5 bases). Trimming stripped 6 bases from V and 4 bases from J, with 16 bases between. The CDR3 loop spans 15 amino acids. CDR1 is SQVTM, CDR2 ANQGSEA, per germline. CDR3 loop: CSVQTVLKGANVLTF. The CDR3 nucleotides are TGCAGCGTCCAGACAGTTTTGAAGGGGGCCAACGTCCTGACTTTC.

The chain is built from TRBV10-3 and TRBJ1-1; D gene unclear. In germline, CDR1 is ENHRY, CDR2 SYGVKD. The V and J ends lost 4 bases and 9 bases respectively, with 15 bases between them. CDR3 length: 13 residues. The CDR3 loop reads CAISGVRAAQAFF. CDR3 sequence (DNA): TGTGCCATCAGTGGGGTTCGGGCAGCCCAAGCTTTCTTT.

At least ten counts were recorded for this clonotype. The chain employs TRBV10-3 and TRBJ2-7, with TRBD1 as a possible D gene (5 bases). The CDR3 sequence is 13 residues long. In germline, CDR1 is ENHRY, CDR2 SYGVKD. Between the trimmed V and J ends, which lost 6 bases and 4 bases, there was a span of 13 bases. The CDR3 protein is CAIRGREPYEQYF. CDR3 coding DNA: TGTGCCATCAGGGGCAGGGAACCTTACGAGCAGTACTTC.

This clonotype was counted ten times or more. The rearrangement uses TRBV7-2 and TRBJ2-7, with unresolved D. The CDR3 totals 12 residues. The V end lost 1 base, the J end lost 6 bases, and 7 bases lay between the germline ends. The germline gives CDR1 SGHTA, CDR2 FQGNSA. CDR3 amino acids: CASSLDDAEQYF. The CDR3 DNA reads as TGTGCCAGCAGCTTAGACGACGCCGAGCAGTACTTC. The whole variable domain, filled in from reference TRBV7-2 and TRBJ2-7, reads GAGVSQSPSNKVTEKGKDVELRCDPISGHTALYWYRQSLGQGLEFLIYFQGNSAPDKSGLPSDRFSAERTGGSVSTLTIQRTQQEDSAVYLCASSLDDAEQYFGPGTRLTVT.

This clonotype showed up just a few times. The CDR3 region is CASSPRDPVNNEQFF. The DNA for the CDR3 is TGTGCCAGCAGCCCCCGGGACCCCGTCAACAATGAGCAGTTCTTC. The chain couples TRBV7-3 to TRBJ2-1; D may be TRBD1 or TRBD2 (5 bases each). Germline CDR1 reads SGHTA; CDR2 reads FQGTGA. The CDR3 totals 15 residues. Between the trimmed V and J ends, which lost 5 bases and 5 bases, there was a span of 16 bases.

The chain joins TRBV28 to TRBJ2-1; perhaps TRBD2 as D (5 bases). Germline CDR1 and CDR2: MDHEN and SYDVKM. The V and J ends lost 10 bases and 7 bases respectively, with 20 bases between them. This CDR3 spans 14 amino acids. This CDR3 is CATRQRTDTNEQFF. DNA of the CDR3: TGTGCCACCCGGCAACGGACTGATACAAATGAGCAGTTCTTC.

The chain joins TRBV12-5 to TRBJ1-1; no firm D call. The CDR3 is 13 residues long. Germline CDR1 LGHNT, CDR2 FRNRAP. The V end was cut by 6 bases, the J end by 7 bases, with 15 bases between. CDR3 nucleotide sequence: TGTGCTAGTGGCTTCACCACGAGTATTGAAGCTTTCTTT. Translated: CASGFTTSIEAFF.

The CDR3 DNA follows: TGTGCCAGCAGAGCCCCAGGTGGCGGCTACACCTTC. It is translated as CASRAPGGGYTF. The chain couples TRBV28 to TRBJ1-2; D is unresolved. Germline V gene sequence: CDR1 MDHEN, CDR2 SYDVKM. Deletions cut 6 bases from V and 8 bases from J, with 13 bases between. The CDR3 is 12 amino acids.